What follows are 16 T cell receptor beta chains derived from one specimen sequenced in a study of cytomegalovirus exposure and HLA in healthy donors. Both 60 Vbeta primers and 13 Jbeta primers went into the PCR. The method was immunoSEQ multiplex PCR; TCRdb's version includes in-frame clones alone and lacks a portion of them. Found here are fewer than 250,000 clones, roughly 80% of them singletons; the top ten hold 3.5% to 4%. Source material: PBMCs. The receptors were sampled from a male donor in good health and CMV-seronegative.

The V and J genes are TRBV19 and TRBJ2-2; 10 bases agree with TRBD2. J was trimmed by 4 bases and V by 10 bases; bases with no gene match: 3. Germline V gene sequence: CDR1 LNHDA, CDR2 SQIVND (reference sequence). CDR3 length: 13 amino acids. CDR3 residues: CAIASGSTGELFF. CDR3 bases: TGTGCCATTGCTAGCGGGAGCACCGGGGAGCTGTTTTTT. Complete variable domain (other parts from reference TRBV19 and TRBJ2-2): DGGITQSPKYLFRKEGQNVTLSCEQNLNHDAMYWYRQDPGQGLRLIYYSQIVNDFQKGDIAEGYSVSREKKESFPLTVTSAQKNPTAFYLCAIASGSTGELFFGEGSRLTVL.

This clone has more than one count but fewer than ten. The CDR3 DNA sequence: TGTGCCAGTAGTTTTAGCGGGAGCTACGAGCAGTACTTC. It specifies CASSFSGSYEQYF. The J gene is TRBJ2-7, the V gene TRBV19; 9 bases line up with TRBD2. Germline trimming cut 5 bases from V and 3 bases from J; bases unmatched to any gene: 2. The V gene's germline CDR1 is LNHDA and CDR2 SQIVND (reference sequence). This CDR3 spans 13 amino acids.

The chain is built from TRBV6-5 and TRBJ1-3; a possible D gene is TRBD1 (6 bases). The CDR3 runs 15 residues. The germline V gene has CDR1 MNHEY and CDR2 SVGAGI. V was clipped by 2 bases and J by 4 bases, with 12 bases between them. The CDR3 sequence is CASSYGTGSGNTIYF. The CDR3 DNA reads TGTGCCAGCAGTTACGGCACAGGGTCCGGAAACACCATATATTTT.

This clone was picked up a small number of times. The chain recombines TRBV5-1 with TRBJ1-1; tentatively, D is TRBD1 (5 bases). CDR1 is SGHRS, CDR2 YFSETQ, per germline. V was trimmed by 2 bases and J by 1 base, leaving 6 bases between them. The CDR3 covers 13 residues. CDR3 loop: CASSFQGNTEAFF. CDR3 in DNA: TGCGCCAGCAGCTTCCAGGGGAACACTGAAGCTTTCTTT.

The chain is built from TRBV6-4 and TRBJ2-5; 11 positions agree with TRBD1. The end of the DNA aligns better with TRBJ2-7, so the J call may be wrong. Germline CDR1 is MRHNA and CDR2 is SNTAGT. The CDR3 has 15 amino acids. The CDR3 DNA reads as TGTGCCAGCAGTGCCGGGACAGGGGGCTCCTACGAGCAGTACTTC. Its translation is CASSAGTGGSYEQYF.

CDR3 DNA: TGTGCCAGCAGTTACGGAGGACTAGCGGATTACGAGCAGTACTTC. It yields the protein CASSYGGLADYEQYF. J is TRBJ2-7 and V is TRBV6-5; 10 bases agree with TRBD2. J lost 4 bases, V lost 2 bases, and 5 bases had no gene match. The CDR3 runs to 15 residues. Germline lookup yields CDR1 MNHEY and CDR2 SVGAGI.

The rearrangement joins TRBV19 to TRBJ2-7; 9 positions match TRBD1. V lost 4 bases and J lost 2; bases outside the gene matches: 3. Germline V lookup: CDR1 LNHDA, CDR2 SQIVND (reference sequence). This CDR3 has 14 residues. The CDR3 DNA sequence: TGTGCCAGTAGTACGGGACAGGGAGCCTACGAGCAGTACTTC. This translates into CASSTGQGAYEQYF.

The chain has TRBV2 and TRBJ2-1; 9 positions match TRBD1. The CDR3 is 15 residues long. V was clipped by 6 bases and J by 4 bases; unmatched bases: 7. Looked up from germline, CDR1 is SNHLY and CDR2 is FYNNEI. CDR3 sequence: CASSRGQGTYNEQFF. The CDR3 region has the DNA TGTGCCAGCAGCCGAGGACAGGGGACTTACAATGAGCAGTTCTTC.

The genes are TRBV5-8 and TRBJ2-5; 12 bases line up with TRBD2. The V segment lost 3 bases and the J segment 2 bases; nucleotides outside the gene matches: 8. The CDR3 extends over 17 amino acids. CDR1 and CDR2 from the germline V gene are SGHTS and YDEGEE. CDR3 coding DNA: TGTGCCAGCAGCTATGGCCGGACTAGCGGGAAACAAGAGACCCAGTACTTC. Its protein product is CASSYGRTSGKQETQYF. The complete variable domain, with remaining parts taken from reference TRBV5-8 and TRBJ2-5, reads EAGVTQSPTHLIKTRGQQATLRCSPISGHTSVYWYQQALGLGLQFLLWYDEGEERNRGNFPPRFSGRQFPNYSSELNVNALELEDSALYLCASSYGRTSGKQETQYFGPGTRLLVL.

This clone came up a few times. The rearrangement joins TRBV4-1 to TRBJ2-7; the D gene is possibly TRBD2 (6 bases). This CDR3 contains 15 residues. Looked up from germline, CDR1 is MGHRA and CDR2 is YSYEKL. V gave up 1 base and J gave up 4 bases, with 14 bases separating them. The CDR3 DNA sequence: TGCGCCAGCAGCCAAGGGGAGGAGGTGACTTACGAGCAGTACTTC. Translated: CASSQGEEVTYEQYF.

The genes are TRBV14 and TRBJ2-6; no clear D. This CDR3 contains 17 residues. Germline V CDR1 and CDR2: SGHDN, FVKESK. Trimming took off 0 bases at V and 7 bases at J, with 16 bases between the two ends. CDR3 sequence reads: CASSQDRLLARANVLTF. CDR3 bases: TGTGCCAGCAGCCAAGATCGTCTTTTAGCCCGTGCCAACGTCCTGACTTTC.

The chain uses TRBV7-2 and TRBJ2-3; D is possibly TRBD2 (6 bases). The V gene's germline CDR1 is SGHTA and CDR2 FQGNSA. The CDR3 is 15 amino acids. Trimming stripped 3 bases from V and 1 base from J, with 11 bases between. CDR3 DNA sequence: TGTGCCAGCAGCTTTAGCGGAATCCGCACAGATACGCAGTATTTT. Amino acid sequence: CASSFSGIRTDTQYF. Combining the CDR3 with reference TRBV7-2 and TRBJ2-3 gives the whole variable domain GAGVSQSPSNKVTEKGKDVELRCDPISGHTALYWYRQSLGQGLEFLIYFQGNSAPDKSGLPSDRFSAERTGGSVSTLTIQRTQQEDSAVYLCASSFSGIRTDTQYFGPGTRLTVL.

The chain joins TRBV7-9 to TRBJ2-5; D uncertain. V was shortened by 7 bases and J by 5 bases, with 8 bases between the two germline ends. Germline CDR1 SEHNR, CDR2 FQNEAQ (reference sequence). The CDR3 extends over 11 amino acids. As DNA, the CDR3 is TGTGCCAGCACCCTAAGCGAGACCCAGTACTTC. Translated, it gives CASTLSETQYF. Full variable domain (outside the CDR3, taken from reference TRBV7-9 and TRBJ2-5): DTGVSQNPRHKITKRGQNVTFRCDPISEHNRLYWYRQTLGQGPEFLTYFQNEAQLEKSRLLSDRFSAERPKGSFSTLEIQRTEQGDSAMYLCASTLSETQYFGPGTRLLVL.

This clone has just one count. This chain joins TRBV29-1 and TRBJ2-1, with TRBD2 matching 11 bases. CDR1 SQVTM and CDR2 ANQGSEA come from the germline V gene. The CDR3 runs to 17 residues. V shed 6 bases and J 8 bases; nucleotides not matched to a gene: 18. CDR3 bases: TGCAGCGTCCGGGAGGCTAGCGGGAGGAAGGGGGTATATGAGCAGTTCTTC. Residues: CSVREASGRKGVYEQFF.

This chain connects TRBV5-1 to TRBJ2-7; a possible D gene is TRBD1 (5 bases). The germline gives CDR1 SGHRS, CDR2 YFSETQ. The CDR3 is 12 amino acids. Trimming left V 3 bases short and J 7 bases short, with 11 bases between. CDR3 coding DNA: TGCGCCAGCAGCTCAGCAGGGTGGGAGCAGTACTTC. Translated, it gives CASSSAGWEQYF.

The CDR3 region is CASSPRTGVGETQYF. DNA for the CDR3: TGTGCCAGCAGTCCACGGACAGGGGTGGGAGAGACCCAGTACTTC. The V and J genes are TRBV27 and TRBJ2-5, with TRBD1 matching 9 bases. The V gene end was trimmed by 5 bases and the J gene end by 4 bases; junction bases not matched to a gene: 8. The CDR3 spans 15 residues. Germline CDR1 MNHEY, CDR2 SMNVEV (reference sequence).